This record covers a single T cell receptor beta chain. A read error may account for a junction end that differs from germline. The data were obtained in a study of technical replicates of blood from a few donors. The table came from immunoSEQ multiplex PCR; TCRdb's copy has only in-frame clones and leaves some out. The sample records approximately 75,000 clones, 95% to 97% being singletons. The CDR3 runs 11 residues. Per germline, CDR1 SEHNR and CDR2 FQNEAQ (reference sequence). Material for sequencing was T cells isolated from PBMCs. The receptor comes from a human donor in good health. V is TRBV7-9 and J is TRBJ2-7, with a possible D match to TRBD2 (5 bases). CDR3 sequence (DNA): TGTGCCAGCAGCCCATCGGGGTCCGCTCACTTC. Residues: CASSPSGSAHF.